This T cell receptor beta chain originates from a study of CD8 T cells in Susac syndrome. CD8+ and CD4+ T cells taken from blood had their TCR beta sequenced. Treatment-naive patients with stable or active relapsing-remitting disease served as multiple sclerosis controls. Negative isolation was applied to CD8+ and CD4+ T cells, and FACS enrichment was applied to TEMRA cells. Random hexamers were used to reverse transcribe an amount of about 0.5 to 1 ug RNA. The immunoSEQ assay covered 54 Vbeta and 13 Jbeta segments for CDR3. TCRdb itself ran the immunoSEQ multiplex PCR reads through MiXCR, one entry per CDR3 protein. Of about 210,000 distinct CDR3 sequences listed, roughly 96% are singletons. Trimming took 0 bases from V and 8 from J, leaving 15 bases between them. This CDR3 spans 16 amino acids. Germline values: CDR1 SGHRS, CDR2 YFSETQ.

The rearrangement joins TRBV5-1 to TRBJ1-6; perhaps TRBD1 as D (5 bases). Sequencing was done on a sample of CD4+ T cells from PBMCs. The origin of this receptor is a human donor with multiple sclerosis. CDR3 loop: CASSLVGEGTDSPLHF. CDR3 coding DNA: TGCGCCAGCAGCTTGGTAGGGGAAGGGACCGATTCACCCCTCCACTTT.